This TCR beta chain was profiled in a study of OX40 agonist ivuxolimab in advanced cancers. Study summary: Ivuxolimab, which patients received intravenously every 2 weeks, was dosed at 0.01 to 10 mg/kg. The group had a mean age of roughly 65 years, ranged from roughly 20 to 80, and was 80% to 85% male. General study findings and limits: Among T cells, CD8+ cells averaged more expanded clones than CD4+ cells.

The CDR3 is 12 amino acids. Germline V gives CDR1 LNHDA, CDR2 SQIVND (reference sequence). V dropped 9 bases and J dropped 6; count of bases not matched to a gene: 6. In the case of this clone: Its specificity is unknown.

Assay used: immunoSEQ multiplex PCR; TCRdb lists only in-frame clones, some missing. The sample lists about 75,000 clones, approximately 86% seen once, with approximately 8% in the top ten. The V call is TRBV19, the J call TRBJ2-7; TRBD1 agrees at 9 bases. This sequence originates from an adult with an advanced solid tumor such as melanoma, head and neck, liver or kidney cancer. This sample comprised CD4+ or CD8+ T cells sorted from blood, obtained in a trial of the OX40 agonist ivuxolimab. CDR3 coding DNA: TGTGCCAGCCGGACAGGGGTATCCGAGCAGTACTTC. Its translation is CASRTGVSEQYF. The whole variable domain, filled in from reference TRBV19 and TRBJ2-7, reads DGGITQSPKYLFRKEGQNVTLSCEQNLNHDAMYWYRQDPGQGLRLIYYSQIVNDFQKGDIAEGYSVSREKKESFPLTVTSAQKNPTAFYLCASRTGVSEQYFGPGTRLTVT.